This TCR beta chain was sequenced in a study of regulatory T cells in long-lasting Graves disease. Trimming removed 2 bases at V and 3 bases at J, with 13 bases between. CDR1 is MNHEY and CDR2 is SVGAGI in the germline V gene. The CDR3 loop spans 16 amino acids. Investigators prepared the TCR beta libraries by applying iRepertoire HTBI primers and Arm-PCR of CDR3 regions. TCRdb passed the multiplex PCR reads through MiXCR, listing each CDR3 protein once. The sample carries a few hundred thousand distinct CDR3 sequences, about a sixth recorded once. The time point denotes: newly diagnosed GD, antithyroid drugs for less than 3 months. Making the TCR library involved RNA that had been extracted from PBMCs. The sample was also linked to a second study, of T cells in Graves' hyperthyroidism and ophthalmopathy. This second study says: When ophthalmopathy did not progress within 18 months, Graves' hyperthyroidism was considered stable.

This sequence was found in a woman between 18 and 30 years old with Graves disease. The sample in question was peripheral blood mononuclear cells (PBMCs), obtained at new diagnosis, from a patient treated with antithyroid drugs. The chain has TRBV6-5 and TRBJ2-2; D possibly corresponds to TRBD2 (6 bases). CDR3 protein: CASSYNRGTYTGELFF. The CDR3 bases are TGTGCCAGCAGTTACAACCGCGGGACGTACACCGGGGAGCTGTTTTTT.